The 25 T cell receptor beta chains below were found in one sample sequenced in a study of cytomegalovirus exposure and HLA in healthy donors. Method: immunoSEQ multiplex PCR; TCRdb's copy keeps in-frame clones and lacks some. This table holds roughly 300,000 clones, approximately 90% found once. The sample taken for sequencing was PBMCs. All receptors come from a woman between 18 and 30 years old in good health and CMV-seronegative.

This chain joins TRBV6-5 and TRBJ1-1; the match to TRBD1 covers 10 bases. Germline CDR1 is MNHEY and CDR2 is SVGAGI. This CDR3 is 15 amino acids long. V was pared by 6 bases and J by 6 bases, with 10 bases of the junction left unmatched. The CDR3 region is CASSPSPDRGAEAFF. CDR3 sequence (DNA): TGTGCCAGCAGCCCATCCCCGGACAGGGGGGCTGAAGCTTTCTTT.

This rearrangement joins TRBV4-3 to TRBJ1-5; D not resolved. Germline V gene lookup returns CDR1 LGHNA and CDR2 YSLEER. Trimming removed 0 bases at V and 7 bases at J, with 10 bases between. The CDR3 runs to 14 residues. CDR3: CASSQESSGQPQHF. CDR3 in DNA: TGCGCCAGCAGCCAAGAGAGCTCGGGACAGCCCCAGCATTTT.

The chain carries TRBV5-1 and TRBJ2-5, with 11 nucleotides matching TRBD2. CDR1 is SGHRS, CDR2 YFSETQ, per germline. The CDR3 runs 16 residues. V lost 3 bases and J lost 4; bases outside the gene matches: 8. This chain's CDR3 is CASSSLAGGPGETQYF. DNA for the CDR3: TGCGCCAGCAGCTCCCTAGCGGGAGGACCGGGAGAGACCCAGTACTTC.

The chain carries TRBV27 and TRBJ2-7; 9 nucleotides align to TRBD1. Germline V lookup: CDR1 MNHEY, CDR2 SMNVEV (reference sequence). This CDR3 region has 14 residues. V lost 8 bases to trimming and J lost 1 base; unmatched junction nucleotides: 6. CDR3 DNA: TGTGCCAGCTGGGGCGGGACAGGGTCCTACGAGCAGTACTTC. Its protein product is CASWGGTGSYEQYF.

The V gene is TRBV27, the J gene TRBJ2-1, with D unclear. CDR3 length equals 14 residues. The germline V gene encodes CDR1 MNHEY and CDR2 SMNVEV (reference sequence). V was pared by 5 bases and J by 7 bases, with 15 bases between. CDR3 residues: CASSPGIRWNEQFF. DNA for the CDR3: TGTGCCAGCAGTCCGGGTATTAGATGGAATGAGCAGTTCTTC.

This rearrangement joins TRBV7-2 to TRBJ2-5; 9 nucleotides agree with TRBD2. This CDR3 region has 15 residues. CDR1 and CDR2 from the germline V gene are SGHTA and FQGNSA. Trimming took 2 bases from V and 4 from J; bases not matched to a gene: 5. CDR3 bases: TGTGCCAGCAGCTTACGTAGCGGGAGTGTAGAGACCCAGTACTTC. Translated: CASSLRSGSVETQYF. Based on the CDR3 plus reference TRBV7-2 and TRBJ2-5, the full variable domain is GAGVSQSPSNKVTEKGKDVELRCDPISGHTALYWYRQSLGQGLEFLIYFQGNSAPDKSGLPSDRFSAERTGGSVSTLTIQRTQQEDSAVYLCASSLRSGSVETQYFGPGTRLLVL.

This chain connects TRBV6-1 to TRBJ1-4, with D unresolved. The V gene lost 0 bases and the J gene lost 8 bases, with 13 bases spanning the gap. Germline V gives CDR1 MNHNS, CDR2 SASEGT. The CDR3 is 15 amino acids. The chain's CDR3 is CASSEATWVGEKLFF. The DNA for the CDR3 is TGTGCCAGCAGTGAAGCTACGTGGGTGGGCGAAAAACTGTTTTTT.

This chain uses TRBV4-3 with TRBJ2-1, with 7 nucleotides matching TRBD2. J lost 4 bases, V lost 5 bases, and 11 bases had no gene match. The CDR3 loop spans 16 amino acids. Germline V gene sequence: CDR1 LGHNA, CDR2 YSLEER. CDR3: CASSAQPGGGYNEQFF. CDR3 nucleotides: TGCGCCAGCAGCGCTCAGCCCGGCGGGGGTTACAATGAGCAGTTCTTC.

The V call is TRBV2, the J call TRBJ1-1; the D is unclear. V was pared by 7 bases and J by 1 base, with 13 bases between. The CDR3 is 14 amino acids. Germline loops: CDR1 SNHLY, CDR2 FYNNEI. CDR3 loop: CASKKPRENTEAFF. The CDR3 bases are TGTGCCAGCAAAAAACCCCGGGAGAACACTGAAGCTTTCTTT.

The chain couples TRBV30 to TRBJ2-7, with D unclear. This CDR3 contains 13 residues. V was cut by 0 bases and J by 1 base, with 7 bases left in between. Germline assignment: CDR1 GTSNPN and CDR2 SVGIG (reference sequence). This chain's CDR3 is CAWSVRSSYEQYF. As DNA, the CDR3 is TGTGCCTGGAGTGTCCGGTCGTCCTACGAGCAGTACTTC.

This clone appeared a few times. The genes are TRBV4-3 and TRBJ2-7, with 8 bases fitting TRBD1. The CDR3 length is 15 residues. V lost 1 base, J lost 0 bases, and 2 bases stayed unmatched. Germline CDR1 reads LGHNA; CDR2 reads YSLEER. The CDR3 loop reads CASSQGTGSSYEQYF. In DNA form, the CDR3 reads TGCGCCAGCAGCCAAGGGACAGGGAGCTCCTACGAGCAGTACTTC.

The chain recombines TRBV2 with TRBJ2-3; the match to TRBD1 covers 9 bases. V gave up 7 bases and J gave up 6 bases; unmatched junction bases: 23. There are 19 residues in the CDR3. CDR1 is SNHLY, CDR2 FYNNEI, per germline. CDR3 sequence (DNA): TGTGCCAGCATTCTCAACCCCGGGACAGGGAGTGGGCTGTGGGATACGCAGTATTTT. It specifies CASILNPGTGSGLWDTQYF.

The J gene is TRBJ2-5, the V gene TRBV18, with D possibly matching TRBD1 (5 bases). The CDR3 runs to 12 residues. In germline, CDR1 is KGHSH, CDR2 LQKENI. Trimming removed 4 bases from V and 3 bases from J, with 6 bases in between. The CDR3 DNA reads as TGTGCCAGCTCACGGGGCGAAGAGACCCAGTACTTC. The encoded protein is CASSRGEETQYF.

This chain uses TRBV18 with TRBJ2-6; D not resolved. CDR1 and CDR2 (germline): KGHSH, LQKENI. This CDR3 is 14 amino acids long. Trimming pared 4 bases from V and 4 bases from J, leaving 8 bases between. The CDR3 coding sequence is TGTGCCAGCTCACTTACCAGAGGGGCCAACGTCCTGACTTTC. Encoded protein: CASSLTRGANVLTF.

This chain joins TRBV18 and TRBJ2-2; the D gene is possibly TRBD1 (6 bases). CDR3 length: 17 residues. V lost 0 bases and J 4 bases, leaving 15 bases between the germline ends. Germline assignment: CDR1 KGHSH and CDR2 LQKENI. CDR3 amino acids: CASSPPGRTAITGELFF. The CDR3 nucleotides are TGTGCCAGCTCACCACCGGGACGGACAGCAATCACCGGGGAGCTGTTTTTT.

This chain joins TRBV11-2 and TRBJ1-1; maybe TRBD1 (6 bases). Germline CDR1 SGHAT, CDR2 FQNNGV. The CDR3 sequence is 15 residues long. V lost 5 bases, J lost 6 bases, and 19 bases lay in between. The CDR3 bases are TGTGCCAGCAGCCAAACCTTCACTGCAGGGGCTGAAGCTTTCTTT. It specifies CASSQTFTAGAEAFF.

This chain uses TRBV4-1 with TRBJ2-5; a weak D match, TRBD2 (7 bases). The germline V gene has CDR1 MGHRA and CDR2 YSYEKL. Trimming took off 10 bases at V and 3 bases at J, with 24 bases between the two ends. The CDR3 sequence is 16 residues long. The CDR3 DNA follows: TGCGCCACCCAGGGGTCGGCGGGAGATTTGGAAGAGACCCAGTACTTC. Encoded protein: CATQGSAGDLEETQYF.

The chain is built from TRBV30 and TRBJ2-5; 14 nucleotides agree with TRBD2. V lost 5 bases, J lost 5 bases, and 1 base stayed unmatched. The germline CDR1 and CDR2 sequences are GTSNPN and SVGIG (reference sequence). The CDR3 loop spans 13 amino acids. The CDR3 here is CAWGTSGSETQYF. CDR3 DNA sequence: TGTGCCTGGGGGACTAGCGGGAGCGAGACCCAGTACTTC.

The chain employs TRBV2 and TRBJ1-2; D is unclear. Germline CDR1 and CDR2: SNHLY and FYNNEI. Trimming took 8 bases from V and 4 from J, leaving 11 bases between them. The CDR3 runs to 12 residues. The chain's CDR3 is CASRTAFYGYTF. CDR3 DNA sequence: TGTGCCAGCCGAACAGCCTTCTATGGCTACACCTTC.

This chain uses TRBV27 with TRBJ2-7, with TRBD2 identical over 7 bases. Trimming removed 6 bases from V and 2 bases from J; junction bases left unmatched: 7. The CDR3 sequence is 14 residues long. Germline lookup yields CDR1 MNHEY and CDR2 SMNVEV (reference sequence). The DNA of the CDR3 is TGTGCCAGCAGGAGTGGCGGGAGTACCTACGAGCAGTACTTC. This gives the protein CASRSGGSTYEQYF.

This sequence joins TRBV29-1 and TRBJ2-7, with 7 bases lining up with TRBD1. The V and J ends lost 2 bases and 7 bases, in that order; junction bases with no gene match: 11. This CDR3 comprises 14 residues. Germline CDR1 reads SQVTM; CDR2 reads ANQGSEA. DNA for the CDR3: TGCAGCGTTGAAAGGGGGCGAGGGTTGGAAGAGCAGTACTTC. Residues: CSVERGRGLEEQYF.

The rearrangement joins TRBV15 to TRBJ1-2, with 9 positions matching TRBD1. The V gene's germline CDR1 is LNHNV and CDR2 YYDKDF (reference sequence). V gave up 1 base and J gave up 7 bases; unmatched junction bases: 4. The CDR3 contains 14 residues. In nucleotides, the CDR3 is TGTGCCACCAGCAGAGTGGGACAGGGTCGTGGCTACACCTTC. Protein product: CATSRVGQGRGYTF.

V usage is TRBV6-5 and J usage is TRBJ1-2; 7 nucleotides match TRBD1. V lost 3 bases and J lost 3; bases outside the gene matches: 1. The length of the CDR3 is 13 residues. The germline CDR1 and CDR2 sequences are MNHEY and SVGAGI. CDR3 sequence reads: CASSYGTDYGYTF. CDR3 nucleotide sequence: TGTGCCAGCAGTTATGGGACAGACTATGGCTACACCTTC.

This chain joins TRBV19 and TRBJ2-7; perhaps TRBD1 as D (6 bases). Germline V lookup: CDR1 LNHDA, CDR2 SQIVND (reference sequence). V was shortened by 4 bases and J by 6 bases, with 22 bases between the two germline ends. CDR3 length: 16 residues. CDR3 sequence (DNA): TGTGCCAGTAGTACCCTCCTGAGGGGGAGTAATGGCGAGCAGTACTTC. Protein sequence: CASSTLLRGSNGEQYF.

This chain uses TRBV28 with TRBJ1-2; weak D call: TRBD1 (5 bases). Trimming removed 5 bases at V and 6 bases at J, with 10 bases between. The germline V gene has CDR1 MDHEN and CDR2 SYDVKM. CDR3 length: 12 residues. The CDR3 here is CASSIQGDGYTF. Here the CDR3 DNA reads TGTGCCAGCAGTATTCAGGGTGATGGCTACACCTTC.